These 3 T cell receptor beta chains share one sample of origin, sequenced in a study of blood T cell repertoires in COVID-19. The data were produced by immunoSEQ multiplex PCR, yet TCRdb's version contains in-frame clones alone and is incomplete. Of about 46,000 clones listed, 88% are singletons. The source material was peripheral blood. These receptors were taken from a human donor with active COVID-19. The donor label of this sample is uncertain.

V usage is TRBV5-4 and J usage is TRBJ1-4; a possible D gene is TRBD1 (5 bases). The CDR3 length is 15 residues. Germline-derived CDR1 and CDR2 are SGHNT and YYREEE (reference sequence). Trimming cost V 2 bases and J 2 bases, with 10 bases left between them. Here the CDR3 DNA reads TGTGCCAGCAGCTTAGCGGGGGTCACTAATGAAAAACTGTTTTTT. This translates into CASSLAGVTNEKLFF. The full variable domain, with the rest looked up from reference TRBV5-4 and TRBJ1-4, is ETGVTQSPTHLIKTRGQQVTLRCSSQSGHNTVSWYQQALGQGPQFIFQYYREEENGRGNFPPRFSGLQFPNYSSELNVNALELDDSALYLCASSLAGVTNEKLFFGSGTQLSVL.

The chain joins TRBV9 to TRBJ2-5; 13 nucleotides align to TRBD2. The CDR3 contains 16 residues. Germline CDR1 and CDR2: SGDLS and YYNGEE. V lost 2 bases, J lost 4 bases, and 5 bases stayed unmatched. The CDR3 coding sequence is TGTGCCAGCAGCGTCGGACTAGCGGGAGTAGGAGAGACCCAGTACTTC. Translation: CASSVGLAGVGETQYF. Drawing the rest from reference TRBV9 and TRBJ2-5, the complete variable domain is DSGVTQTPKHLITATGQRVTLRCSPRSGDLSVYWYQQSLDQGLQFLIQYYNGEERAKGNILERFSAQQFPDLHSELNLSSLELGDSALYFCASSVGLAGVGETQYFGPGTRLLVL.

The CDR3: CASSYERGRATEAFF. The CDR3 DNA follows: TGTGCCAGCAGTTACGAACGGGGTCGGGCCACTGAAGCTTTCTTT. The rearrangement links TRBV6-5 to TRBJ1-1, with D hard to call. The length of the CDR3 is 15 residues. From germline, CDR1 is MNHEY and CDR2 SVGAGI. Deletions cut 2 bases from V and 4 bases from J, with 14 bases between.